The 5 T cell receptor beta chains below were found in one sample sequenced in a study of blood T cell repertoires in COVID-19. The method was immunoSEQ multiplex PCR; TCRdb's version includes in-frame clones alone and lacks a portion of them. Here the sample spans around 81,000 clones, 85% being singletons. The material sequenced was peripheral blood. All receptors come from a man aged 45-60 years with acute or convalescent COVID-19.

This sequence joins TRBV5-1 and TRBJ1-6, with 7 bases aligning to TRBD1. The length of the CDR3 is 14 residues. The ends lost 0 bases at V and 9 bases at J; junction bases unmatched: 3. From germline, CDR1 is SGHRS and CDR2 YFSETQ. CDR3 in DNA: TGCGCCAGCAGCTTGGAGGGGGCGATTTCACCCCTCCACTTT. Translated, it gives CASSLEGAISPLHF.

The genes are TRBV7-2 and TRBJ2-7; TRBD2 matches 9 bases. J was trimmed by 2 bases and V by 3 bases; bases with no gene match: 5. Germline assignment: CDR1 SGHTA and CDR2 FQGNSA. This CDR3 contains 15 residues. Here the CDR3 DNA reads TGTGCCAGCAGCTTCGGACTAGCGAGGACCTACGAGCAGTACTTC. Translating gives CASSFGLARTYEQYF.

The chain combines TRBV28 with TRBJ2-7; perhaps TRBD1 as D (6 bases). The length of the CDR3 is 13 residues. Germline CDR1 and CDR2: MDHEN and SYDVKM. Trimming took 4 bases from V and 0 from J, leaving 7 bases between them. CDR3 protein: CASSSGDSYEQYF. In nucleotides, the CDR3 is TGTGCCAGCAGTTCAGGGGACTCCTACGAGCAGTACTTC.

The chain combines TRBV15 with TRBJ2-3; TRBD2 agrees at 9 bases. CDR3 size: 14 residues. The V segment lost 6 bases and the J segment 2 bases; nucleotides outside the gene matches: 3. CDR1 and CDR2 from the germline V gene are LNHNV and YYDKDF (reference sequence). CDR3 coding DNA: TGTGCCACCAGTAGCGGGGGAGTCACAGATACGCAGTATTTT. Protein sequence: CATSSGGVTDTQYF.

This clone has more than one count but fewer than ten. The V call is TRBV29-1, the J call TRBJ1-1, with 7 bases aligning to TRBD1. The CDR3 length is 11 residues. V dropped 7 bases and J dropped 6; count of bases not matched to a gene: 5. Germline V gene sequence: CDR1 SQVTM, CDR2 ANQGSEA. The CDR3 DNA reads TGCAGCGCCCGGACAGGTCCTGAAGCTTTCTTT. Its protein product is CSARTGPEAFF. Looking up the rest from reference TRBV29-1 and TRBJ1-1 gives the full variable domain: SAVISQKPSRDICQRGTSLTIQCQVDSQVTMMFWYRQQPGQSLTLIATANQGSEATYESGFVIDKFPISRPNLTFSTLTVSNMSPEDSSIYLCSARTGPEAFFGQGTRLTVV.